Shown below are 25 T cell receptor beta chains from a single sample sequenced in a study of CD8 T cells in Susac syndrome. The RNA, 0.5 to 1 ug, was put through reverse transcription using random hexamers. TCRdb reanalysed the immunoSEQ multiplex PCR reads using MiXCR and keeps one entry per CDR3 protein. Among 45,000 to 60,000 distinct CDR3 sequences, 85% to 95% were seen once, and the ten largest hold around 0.43%. The sequenced sample consisted of CD8+ T cells from PBMCs. The receptors were gathered from a human donor in good health.

This rearrangement joins TRBV7-2 to TRBJ2-5; perhaps TRBD1 as D (5 bases). From germline, CDR1 is SGHTA and CDR2 FQGNSA. Trimming removed 5 bases from V and 4 bases from J, with 5 bases in between. This CDR3 is 11 amino acids long. CDR3 protein: CASSDRETQYF. The CDR3 nucleotides are TGTGCCAGCAGCGACAGAGAGACCCAGTACTTC.

The genes are TRBV5-4 and TRBJ2-7, with D possibly matching TRBD1 (6 bases). In germline, CDR1 is SGHNT, CDR2 YYREEE (reference sequence). The germline V and J ends were trimmed by 0 bases and 3 bases, with 13 bases remaining between them. This CDR3 is 15 amino acids long. CDR3 sequence reads: CASSLVSAGDYEQYF. The DNA of the CDR3 is TGTGCCAGCAGCTTGGTATCGGCAGGGGACTACGAGCAGTACTTC.

This clonotype appeared a single time. Compared with germline, one end of the junction differs, possibly owing to a read error. This sequence joins TRBV29-1 and TRBJ2-7, with 8 bases fitting TRBD1. The germline gives CDR1 SQVTM, CDR2 ANQGSEA. CDR3 length equals 15 residues. The CDR3 region has the DNA TGCGGCGTTGAAGATCCGGACAGGGAGGCCTACGAGCAGTACTTC. This translates into CGVEDPDREAYEQYF.

This clonotype was seen once. The chain has TRBV5-1 and TRBJ2-2; D is unresolved. The CDR3 runs 12 residues. Germline lookup yields CDR1 SGHRS and CDR2 YFSETQ. Trimming removed 7 bases from V and 7 bases from J, with 11 bases in between. CDR3 protein: CASGIPDGELFF. Here the CDR3 DNA reads TGCGCCAGCGGGATACCCGACGGGGAGCTGTTTTTT.

The chain has TRBV4-1 and TRBJ2-7, with 7 bases matching TRBD1. J was trimmed by 4 bases and V by 1 base; bases with no gene match: 7. The CDR3 extends over 15 amino acids. Per the germline V gene, CDR1 is MGHRA and CDR2 is YSYEKL. CDR3 nucleotide sequence: TGCGCCAGCAGCCAAGTCTCAGAGGGGGCTTACGAGCAGTACTTC. Amino acid sequence: CASSQVSEGAYEQYF.

The chain has TRBV7-7 and TRBJ2-2, with TRBD2 matching 11 bases. This CDR3 contains 16 residues. The germline gives CDR1 SSHAT, CDR2 FNYEAQ (reference sequence). CDR3 coding DNA: TGTGCTGGCAGCTTACTAGCGGGAGAGGGAACCGGGGAGCTGTTTTTT. Residues: CAGSLLAGEGTGELFF.

This clonotype was recorded only once. This chain connects TRBV15 to TRBJ1-1; D gene uncertain. V dropped 4 bases and J dropped 10 bases, with 16 bases sitting between them. Germline CDR1 reads LNHNV; CDR2 reads YYDKDF (reference sequence). The CDR3 loop spans 13 amino acids. The CDR3 spells CATSTGLLFGAFF. The CDR3 DNA sequence: TGTGCCACCAGCACCGGACTACTTTTCGGAGCTTTCTTT.

This chain joins TRBV7-9 and TRBJ2-1; 12 bases fit TRBD2. This CDR3 has 16 amino acids. The ends lost 4 bases at V and 8 bases at J; junction bases unmatched: 9. Germline CDR1 is SEHNR and CDR2 is FQNEAQ (reference sequence). In nucleotides, the CDR3 is TGTGCCAGCAGCTCTTCGACTAGCGGGAGAGTAGATGAGCAGTTCTTC. Amino acid sequence: CASSSSTSGRVDEQFF.

The chain employs TRBV14 and TRBJ1-1; 7 bases map to TRBD1. This CDR3 has 16 amino acids. CDR1 is SGHDN and CDR2 is FVKESK in the germline V gene. Germline trimming cut 7 bases from V and 1 base from J; bases unmatched to any gene: 12. The CDR3 spells CASNRWTGGGNTEAFF. The CDR3 nucleotides are TGTGCCAGCAACCGGTGGACAGGTGGGGGGAACACTGAAGCTTTCTTT.

CDR3 bases: TGTGCCAGCAGCTTAGGATGGGGACAGGGGGTTTACAATGAGCAGTTCTTC. It encodes CASSLGWGQGVYNEQFF. The chain joins TRBV7-9 to TRBJ2-1; 11 bases map to TRBD1. V shed 1 base and J 4 bases; nucleotides not matched to a gene: 6. Germline assignment: CDR1 SEHNR and CDR2 FQNEAQ (reference sequence). The CDR3 loop spans 17 amino acids.

The chain recombines TRBV18 with TRBJ1-2; possibly TRBD1 for D (6 bases). The V gene's germline CDR1 is KGHSH and CDR2 LQKENI. The V end lost 4 bases, the J end lost 5 bases, and 29 bases lay between the germline ends. The CDR3 is made up of 19 amino acids. The CDR3 region has the DNA TGTGCCAGCTCACAGGAACGGCTGAGAAACAGGGTCCCCTATTATGGCTACACCTTC. Protein product: CASSQERLRNRVPYYGYTF.

This clonotype was observed once. The chain joins TRBV21-1 to TRBJ1-2. TRBV21-1 is described as a pseudogene. The CDR3 spans 14 residues. CDR3 bases: TGTGCCAGCAGCAAAGACTATCTGCACTATGGCTACACCTTC. Translation: CASSKDYLHYGYTF.

V and J are TRBV5-1 and TRBJ2-6; D unclear. The V end was cut by 1 base, the J end by 0 bases, with 5 bases between. The germline gives CDR1 SGHRS, CDR2 YFSETQ. This CDR3 has 15 residues. As DNA, the CDR3 is TGCGCCAGCAGCTTGACAGACTCTGGGGCCAACGTCCTGACTTTC. Residues: CASSLTDSGANVLTF. The whole variable domain, remainder taken from reference TRBV5-1 and TRBJ2-6, is KAGVTQTPRYLIKTRGQQVTLSCSPISGHRSVSWYQQTPGQGLQFLFEYFSETQRNKGNFPGRFSGRQFSNSRSEMNVSTLELGDSALYLCASSLTDSGANVLTFGAGSRLTVL.

The table lists this clonotype with a few counts. The chain employs TRBV20-1 and TRBJ2-7; no definite D call. Trimming removed 6 bases at V and 3 bases at J, with 18 bases between. The germline V gene encodes CDR1 DFQATT and CDR2 SNEGSKA (reference sequence). CDR3 length: 14 amino acids. The DNA of the CDR3 is TGCAGTGCGCGCGGCGAGGAACAGTTCTACGAGCAGTACTTC. Its translation is CSARGEEQFYEQYF.

The CDR3 spells CASDFTTGTLNTEAFF. The CDR3 region has the DNA TGTGCTAGTGACTTTACAACCGGGACACTCAACACTGAAGCTTTCTTT. This rearrangement joins TRBV12-5 to TRBJ1-1; a weak D match, TRBD1 (6 bases). Per the germline V gene, CDR1 is LGHNT and CDR2 is FRNRAP. The CDR3 spans 16 residues. V was trimmed by 7 bases and J by 2 bases, leaving 20 bases between them.

This chain's CDR3 is CASSDKERSTDTQYF. The CDR3 nucleotides are TGTGCCTCCTCCGACAAGGAGAGAAGCACAGATACGCAGTATTTT. The V gene is TRBV3-1, the J gene TRBJ2-3; no clear D gene. Germline V lookup: CDR1 LGHDT, CDR2 YNNKEL (reference sequence). V shed 11 bases and J shed 0 bases, with 18 bases lying between them. This CDR3 has 15 residues.

The chain joins TRBV19 to TRBJ1-2; no firm D call. The CDR3 sequence is 12 residues long. The germline V gene has CDR1 LNHDA and CDR2 SQIVND (reference sequence). V shed 3 bases and J shed 6 bases, with 8 bases lying between them. In nucleotides, the CDR3 is TGTGCCAGTAGTATTGGCGGAAATGGCTACACCTTC. Protein product: CASSIGGNGYTF.

This chain uses TRBV20-1 with TRBJ2-4, with 11 bases matching TRBD1. CDR1 is DFQATT and CDR2 is SNEGSKA in the germline V gene (reference sequence). This CDR3 has 19 residues. V shed 5 bases, J shed 0 bases, and the junction held 15 bases outside the gene matches. The CDR3 nucleotides read TGCAGTGCTTCCAATTCGCTGGACAGGGGGCGAGAAGCCAAAAACATTCAGTACTTC. Protein sequence: CSASNSLDRGREAKNIQYF.

The genes are TRBV7-9 and TRBJ1-5; D is perhaps TRBD1 (6 bases). V was trimmed by 1 base and J by 4 bases, leaving 8 bases between them. The V gene's germline CDR1 is SEHNR and CDR2 FQNEAQ (reference sequence). CDR3 length: 14 amino acids. CDR3 region: CASSLEDSNQPQHF. CDR3 nucleotide sequence: TGTGCCAGCAGCTTAGAGGACAGTAATCAGCCCCAGCATTTT.

V gene TRBV5-1 combines with J gene TRBJ2-2; perhaps TRBD2 as D (6 bases). V was pared by 1 base and J by 4 bases, with 20 bases between. Germline V CDR1 and CDR2: SGHRS, YFSETQ. The CDR3 consists of 18 residues. The CDR3 DNA is TGCGCCAGCAGCTTGAGGGAGCGTGGAGGGACGGGCACCGGGGAGCTGTTTTTT. It is translated as CASSLRERGGTGTGELFF.

This chain connects TRBV19 to TRBJ2-1; a weak D match, TRBD2 (6 bases). Germline CDR1 is LNHDA and CDR2 is SQIVND (reference sequence). Between the trimmed V and J ends, which lost 1 base and 5 bases, there was a span of 12 bases. CDR3 length equals 15 residues. In DNA form, the CDR3 reads TGTGCCAGTAGTATAGTCCGGGGGATAAACAATGAGCAGTTCTTC. Translation: CASSIVRGINNEQFF.

The chain has TRBV9 and TRBJ2-1; D unclear. The germline V gene has CDR1 SGDLS and CDR2 YYNGEE. This CDR3 comprises 15 residues. Trimming left V 4 bases short and J 0 bases short, with 11 bases between. This CDR3 is CASSLGLSSYNEQFF. CDR3 bases: TGTGCCAGCAGCCTCGGGCTCAGCTCCTACAATGAGCAGTTCTTC.

The chain joins TRBV7-9 to TRBJ2-7; D ambiguous. V lost 5 bases and J 5 bases, leaving 7 bases between the germline ends. There are 11 residues in the CDR3. Germline V CDR1 and CDR2: SEHNR, FQNEAQ (reference sequence). In nucleotides, the CDR3 is TGTGCCAGCAGCAAACGCAACGAGCAGTACTTC. It specifies CASSKRNEQYF.

The chain recombines TRBV10-3 with TRBJ1-2; TRBD1 matches at 7 bases. The CDR3 length is 11 residues. J lost 4 bases, V lost 11 bases, and 4 bases had no gene match. Germline CDR1 is ENHRY and CDR2 is SYGVKD. The CDR3, as DNA: TGTGCCGGACGGACAGGCTATGGCTACACCTTC. Residues: CAGRTGYGYTF.

This clonotype is a singleton in its sample. The CDR3 reads CASSSLADTQYF. CDR3 bases: TGTGCCAGCAGCTCGTTAGCAGATACGCAGTATTTT. This rearrangement joins TRBV5-6 to TRBJ2-3; D is uncertain. From germline, CDR1 is SGHDT and CDR2 YYEEEE. This CDR3 contains 12 residues. Trimming stripped 3 bases from V and 4 bases from J, with 6 bases between.